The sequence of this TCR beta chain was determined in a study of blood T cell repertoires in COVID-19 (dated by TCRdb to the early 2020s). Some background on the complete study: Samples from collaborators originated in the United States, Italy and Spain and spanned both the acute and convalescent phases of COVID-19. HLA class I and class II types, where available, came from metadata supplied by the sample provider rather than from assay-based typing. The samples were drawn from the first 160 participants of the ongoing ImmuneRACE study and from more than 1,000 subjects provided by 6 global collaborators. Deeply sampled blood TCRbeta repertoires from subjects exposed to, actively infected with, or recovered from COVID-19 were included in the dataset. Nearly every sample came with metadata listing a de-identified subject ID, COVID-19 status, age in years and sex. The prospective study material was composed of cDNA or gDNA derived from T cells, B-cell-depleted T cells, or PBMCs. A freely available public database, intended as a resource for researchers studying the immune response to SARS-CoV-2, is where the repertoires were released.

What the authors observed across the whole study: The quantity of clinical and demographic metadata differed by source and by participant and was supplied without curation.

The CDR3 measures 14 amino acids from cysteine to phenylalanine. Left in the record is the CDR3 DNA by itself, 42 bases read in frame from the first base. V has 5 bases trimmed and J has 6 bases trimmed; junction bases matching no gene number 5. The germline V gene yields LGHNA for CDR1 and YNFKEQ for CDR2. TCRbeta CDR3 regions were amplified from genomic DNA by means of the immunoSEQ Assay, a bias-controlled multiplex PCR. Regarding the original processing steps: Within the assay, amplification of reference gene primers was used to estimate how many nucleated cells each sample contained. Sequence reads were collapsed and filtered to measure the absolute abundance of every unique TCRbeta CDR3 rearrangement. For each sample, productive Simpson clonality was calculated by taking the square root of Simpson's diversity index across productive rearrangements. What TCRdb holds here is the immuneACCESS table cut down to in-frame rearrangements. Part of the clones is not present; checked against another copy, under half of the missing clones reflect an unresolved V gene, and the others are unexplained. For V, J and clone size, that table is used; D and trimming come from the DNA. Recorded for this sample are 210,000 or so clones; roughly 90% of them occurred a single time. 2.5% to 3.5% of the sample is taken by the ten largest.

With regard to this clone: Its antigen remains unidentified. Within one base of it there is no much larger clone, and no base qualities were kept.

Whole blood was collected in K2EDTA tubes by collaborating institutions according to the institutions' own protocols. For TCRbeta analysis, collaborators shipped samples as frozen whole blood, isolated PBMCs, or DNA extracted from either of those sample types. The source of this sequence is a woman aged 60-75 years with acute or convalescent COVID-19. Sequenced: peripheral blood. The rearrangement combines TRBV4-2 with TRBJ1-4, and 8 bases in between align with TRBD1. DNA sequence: TGTGCCAGCAGCTCGACAGGGGATTATGAAAAACTGTTTTTT. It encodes CASSSTGDYEKLFF.